Shown below are 11 T cell receptor beta chains from a single sample sequenced in a study of response to subunit inactivated influenza vaccine. In TCRdb, the RT-PCR reads were re-called with MiXCR into one record per CDR3 protein. The repertoire includes roughly 500,000 distinct CDR3 sequences, 16% of them detected once, and less than 4% sits in the top ten. Sequenced material: CD4+ T cells sorted from PBMCs, taken 23 months after vaccination. Receptors originate from a man aged 50-75 years who received an inactivated influenza vaccine.

This clonotype was detected ten times or more. DNA for the CDR3: TGTGCCAGCAGCCCGATTCCGGGACAGGGAGGAAATGAGCAGTTCTTC. This encodes CASSPIPGQGGNEQFF. The chain joins TRBV3-1 to TRBJ2-1, with 9 bases lining up with TRBD1. This CDR3 contains 16 residues. Germline V gives CDR1 LGHDT, CDR2 YNNKEL (reference sequence). Trimming took 4 bases from V and 7 from J; bases not matched to a gene: 11.

The chain is built from TRBV20-1 and TRBJ2-3; TRBD1 agrees at 11 bases. CDR1 and CDR2 from the germline V gene are DFQATT and SNEGSKA (reference sequence). V was pared by 5 bases and J by 8 bases, with 12 bases of the junction left unmatched. There are 15 residues in the CDR3. The CDR3 here is CSAGQGAGQGGTQYF. Here the CDR3 DNA reads TGCAGTGCTGGACAGGGGGCGGGACAGGGAGGTACGCAGTATTTT.

The V call is TRBV10-3, the J call TRBJ2-7; 8 bases are shared with TRBD2. The CDR3 has 17 residues. Germline V lookup: CDR1 ENHRY, CDR2 SYGVKD. V gave up 3 bases and J gave up 0 bases; unmatched junction bases: 10. The chain's CDR3 is CAISEKGLAFSSYEQYF. In nucleotides, the CDR3 is TGTGCCATCAGTGAAAAAGGACTAGCTTTTTCCTCCTACGAGCAGTACTTC.

The chain uses TRBV29-1 and TRBJ2-1; possibly TRBD2 for D (6 bases). Germline lookup yields CDR1 SQVTM and CDR2 ANQGSEA. There are 15 residues in the CDR3. Trimming took 6 bases from V and 1 from J, leaving 16 bases between them. CDR3 nucleotides: TGCAGCGTGGTAGGGGACTCAAATTCCTACAATGAGCAGTTCTTC. Translating it yields CSVVGDSNSYNEQFF.

The V and J genes are TRBV28 and TRBJ2-6; 10 bases fit TRBD2. The germline V gene has CDR1 MDHEN and CDR2 SYDVKM. This CDR3 spans 21 amino acids. Unmatched junction bases numbered 17, after V lost 6 bases and J lost 0 bases. Here the CDR3 reads CASSHHSGIAGGASGANVLTF. The DNA of the CDR3 is TGTGCCAGCAGCCACCACTCCGGGATAGCGGGAGGTGCCTCTGGGGCCAACGTCCTGACTTTC.

CDR3 nucleotide sequence: TGTGCCATCTACGGGACTAATACCTACGAGCAGTACTTC. Its protein is CAIYGTNTYEQYF. The rearrangement uses TRBV28 and TRBJ2-7; 7 bases align to TRBD2. Germline trimming cut 10 bases from V and 2 bases from J; bases unmatched to any gene: 8. This CDR3 comprises 13 residues. Germline V lookup: CDR1 MDHEN, CDR2 SYDVKM.

This clonotype was picked up a small number of times. The chain has TRBV3-1 and TRBJ2-5; tentatively, D is TRBD1 (6 bases). The CDR3 is 14 amino acids. The germline gives CDR1 LGHDT, CDR2 YNNKEL (reference sequence). The V gene lost 3 bases and the J gene lost 0 bases, with 8 bases spanning the gap. The CDR3 nucleotides read TGTGCCAGCAGCCACACAGGGTACCAAGAGACCCAGTACTTC. Protein sequence: CASSHTGYQETQYF.

CDR3 in DNA: TGTGCCAGCAGGCACGATACGCAGTATTTT. Translated: CASRHDTQYF. The chain is built from TRBV6-6 and TRBJ2-3, with D unclear. V lost 6 bases to trimming and J lost 6 bases, with 4 bases between them. The CDR3 runs to 10 residues. Germline V CDR1 and CDR2: MNHNY, SVGAGI (reference sequence).

The chain has TRBV7-2 and TRBJ2-1, with TRBD2 as a possible D gene (7 bases). This CDR3 spans 15 amino acids. V was shortened by 2 bases and J by 7 bases, with 15 bases between the two germline ends. Looked up from germline, CDR1 is SGHTA and CDR2 is FQGNSA. This chain's CDR3 is CASSLPGGLRNEQFF. Here the CDR3 DNA reads TGTGCCAGCAGCTTACCCGGGGGGCTCCGAAATGAGCAGTTCTTC.

This clonotype occurred many times. The chain combines TRBV7-9 with TRBJ1-1; TRBD1 might be the D (5 bases). Per the germline V gene, CDR1 is SEHNR and CDR2 is FQNEAQ (reference sequence). Deletions cut 1 base from V and 8 bases from J, with 8 bases between. The CDR3 consists of 12 residues. In DNA form, the CDR3 reads TGTGCCAGCAGCTTAGTGGGGGAAGAAGCTTTCTTT. It is translated as CASSLVGEEAFF. The full variable domain, rest sourced from reference TRBV7-9 and TRBJ1-1, is DTGVSQNPRHKITKRGQNVTFRCDPISEHNRLYWYRQTLGQGPEFLTYFQNEAQLEKSRLLSDRFSAERPKGSFSTLEIQRTEQGDSAMYLCASSLVGEEAFFGQGTRLTVV.

This chain uses TRBV7-2 with TRBJ2-7, with 8 bases aligning to TRBD2. Per germline, CDR1 SGHTA and CDR2 FQGNSA. The CDR3 totals 15 residues. V was pared by 1 base and J by 3 bases, with 5 bases of the junction left unmatched. The CDR3 spells CASSLVGGRNYEQYF. The CDR3 DNA is TGTGCCAGCAGCTTAGTGGGCGGGAGGAACTACGAGCAGTACTTC.